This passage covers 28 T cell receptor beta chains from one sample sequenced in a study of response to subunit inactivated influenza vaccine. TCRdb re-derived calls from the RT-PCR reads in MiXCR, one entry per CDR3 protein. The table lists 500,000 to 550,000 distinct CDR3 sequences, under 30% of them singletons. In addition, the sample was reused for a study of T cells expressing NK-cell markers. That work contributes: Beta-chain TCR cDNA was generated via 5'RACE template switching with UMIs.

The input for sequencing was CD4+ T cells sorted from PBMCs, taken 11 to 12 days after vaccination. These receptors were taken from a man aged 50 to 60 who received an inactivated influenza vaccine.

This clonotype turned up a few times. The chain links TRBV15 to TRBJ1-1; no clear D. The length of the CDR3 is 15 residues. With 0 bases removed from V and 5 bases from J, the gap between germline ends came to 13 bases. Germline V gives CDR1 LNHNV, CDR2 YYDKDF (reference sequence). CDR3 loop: CATSRDPSRVTEAFF. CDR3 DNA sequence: TGTGCCACCAGCAGAGACCCTTCCAGAGTTACTGAAGCTTTCTTT.

The CDR3 sequence: CASSPAGTGDMYTEAFF. In DNA form, the CDR3 reads TGTGCCAGCAGCCCAGCGGGGACAGGGGATATGTACACTGAAGCTTTCTTT. This chain joins TRBV7-9 and TRBJ1-1, with 10 bases identical to TRBD1. Trimming at V came to 5 bases and at J to 3 bases, leaving 12 bases not matched to a gene. The CDR3 consists of 17 residues. Germline V gene data show CDR1 as SEHNR and CDR2 as FQNEAQ (reference sequence). The entire variable domain, with the rest obtained from reference TRBV7-9 and TRBJ1-1, is as follows: DTGVSQNPRHKITKRGQNVTFRCDPISEHNRLYWYRQTLGQGPEFLTYFQNEAQLEKSRLLSDRFSAERPKGSFSTLEIQRTEQGDSAMYLCASSPAGTGDMYTEAFFGQGTRLTVV.

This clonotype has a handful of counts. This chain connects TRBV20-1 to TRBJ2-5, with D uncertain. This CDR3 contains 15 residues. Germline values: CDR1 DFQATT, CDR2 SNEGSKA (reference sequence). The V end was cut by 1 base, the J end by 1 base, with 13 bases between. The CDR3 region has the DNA TGCAGTGCTAGAGTTGGCCGGAAGGTCCAAGAGACCCAGTACTTC. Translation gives CSARVGRKVQETQYF.

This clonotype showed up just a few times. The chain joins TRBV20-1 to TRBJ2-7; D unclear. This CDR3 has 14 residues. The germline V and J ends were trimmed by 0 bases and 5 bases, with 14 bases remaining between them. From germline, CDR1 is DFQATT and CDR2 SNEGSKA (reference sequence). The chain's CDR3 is CSARDEQSYHEQYF. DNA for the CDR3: TGCAGTGCTAGAGATGAACAGTCCTACCACGAGCAGTACTTC.

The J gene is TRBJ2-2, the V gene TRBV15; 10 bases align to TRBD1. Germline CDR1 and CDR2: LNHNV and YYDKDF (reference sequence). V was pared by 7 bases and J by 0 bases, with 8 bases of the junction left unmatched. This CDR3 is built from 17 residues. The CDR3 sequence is CATKRTGGNTNTGELFF. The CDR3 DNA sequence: TGTGCCACCAAAAGGACAGGGGGAAATACGAACACCGGGGAGCTGTTTTTT.

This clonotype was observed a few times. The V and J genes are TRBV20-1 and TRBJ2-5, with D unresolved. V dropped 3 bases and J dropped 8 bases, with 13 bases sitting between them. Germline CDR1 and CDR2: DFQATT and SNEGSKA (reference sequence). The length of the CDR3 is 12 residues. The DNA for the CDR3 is TGCAGTGCTAGGACCCCGGCGGATACCCAGTACTTC. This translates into CSARTPADTQYF.

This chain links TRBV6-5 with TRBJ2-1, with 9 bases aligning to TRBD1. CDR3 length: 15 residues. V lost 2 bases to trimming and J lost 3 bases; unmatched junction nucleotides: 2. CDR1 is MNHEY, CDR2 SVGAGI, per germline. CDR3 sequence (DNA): TGTGCCAGCAGTTACGAGGGACAGGGCTACAATGAGCAGTTCTTC. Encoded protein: CASSYEGQGYNEQFF.

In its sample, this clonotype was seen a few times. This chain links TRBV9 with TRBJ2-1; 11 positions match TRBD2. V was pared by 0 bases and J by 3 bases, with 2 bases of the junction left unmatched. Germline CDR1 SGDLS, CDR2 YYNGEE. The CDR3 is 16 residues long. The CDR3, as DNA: TGTGCCAGCAGCGTAGGACTAGCGGGGTTCTACAATGAGCAGTTCTTC. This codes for CASSVGLAGFYNEQFF.

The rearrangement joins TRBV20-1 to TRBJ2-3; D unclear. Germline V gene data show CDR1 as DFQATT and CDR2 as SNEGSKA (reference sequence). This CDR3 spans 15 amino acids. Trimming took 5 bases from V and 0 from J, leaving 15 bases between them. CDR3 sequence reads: CSAQPLAPSTDTQYF. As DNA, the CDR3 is TGCAGTGCTCAACCACTTGCCCCTAGCACAGATACGCAGTATTTT.

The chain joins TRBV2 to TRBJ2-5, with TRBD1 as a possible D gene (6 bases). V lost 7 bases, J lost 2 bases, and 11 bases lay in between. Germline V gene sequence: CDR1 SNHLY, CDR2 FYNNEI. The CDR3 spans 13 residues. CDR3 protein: CASKPGDQETQYF. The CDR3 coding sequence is TGTGCCAGCAAACCAGGGGATCAAGAGACCCAGTACTTC. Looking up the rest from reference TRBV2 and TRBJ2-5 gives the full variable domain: EPEVTQTPSHQVTQMGQEVILRCVPISNHLYFYWYRQILGQKVEFLVSFYNNEISEKSEIFDDQFSVERPDGSNFTLKIRSTKLEDSAMYFCASKPGDQETQYFGPGTRLLVL.

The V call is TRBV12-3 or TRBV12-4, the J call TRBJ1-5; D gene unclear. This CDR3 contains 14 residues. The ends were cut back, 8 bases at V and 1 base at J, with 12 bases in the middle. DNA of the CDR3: TGTGCCAGCGTAAGGGCTGGGAGCAATCAGCCCCAGCATTTT. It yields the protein CASVRAGSNQPQHF.

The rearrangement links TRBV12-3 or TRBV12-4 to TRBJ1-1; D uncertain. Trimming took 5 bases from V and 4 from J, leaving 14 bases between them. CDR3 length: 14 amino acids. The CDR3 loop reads CASSLAGWGTEAFF. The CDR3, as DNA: TGTGCCAGCAGTCTTGCGGGGTGGGGCACTGAAGCTTTCTTT.

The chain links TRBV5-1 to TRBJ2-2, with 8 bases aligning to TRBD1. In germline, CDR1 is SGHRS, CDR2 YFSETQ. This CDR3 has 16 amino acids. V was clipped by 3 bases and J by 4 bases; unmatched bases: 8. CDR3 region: CASSYAGGAGTGELFF. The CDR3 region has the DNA TGCGCCAGCAGCTACGCAGGGGGCGCTGGCACCGGGGAGCTGTTTTTT.

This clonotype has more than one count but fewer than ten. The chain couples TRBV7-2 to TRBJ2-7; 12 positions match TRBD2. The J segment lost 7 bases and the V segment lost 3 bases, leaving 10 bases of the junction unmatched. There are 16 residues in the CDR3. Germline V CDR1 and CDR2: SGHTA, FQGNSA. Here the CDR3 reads CASSFRASGGAGEQYF. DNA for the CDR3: TGTGCCAGCAGCTTTAGGGCTAGCGGGGGGGCAGGGGAGCAGTACTTC.

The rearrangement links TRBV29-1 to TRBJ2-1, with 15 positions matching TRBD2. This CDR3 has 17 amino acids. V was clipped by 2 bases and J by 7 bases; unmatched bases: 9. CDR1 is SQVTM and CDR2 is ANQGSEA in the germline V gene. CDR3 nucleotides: TGCAGCGTTGAACCCTCAGGGACTAGCGGGAGGTGGAATGAGCAGTTCTTC. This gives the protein CSVEPSGTSGRWNEQFF.

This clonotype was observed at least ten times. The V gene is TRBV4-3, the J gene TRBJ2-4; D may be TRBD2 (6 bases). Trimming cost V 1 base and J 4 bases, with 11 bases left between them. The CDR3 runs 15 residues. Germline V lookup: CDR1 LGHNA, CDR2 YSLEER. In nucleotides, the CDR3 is TGCGCCAGCAGCCAAGCCCCTAGCGCGAAAAACATTCAGTACTTC. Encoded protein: CASSQAPSAKNIQYF.

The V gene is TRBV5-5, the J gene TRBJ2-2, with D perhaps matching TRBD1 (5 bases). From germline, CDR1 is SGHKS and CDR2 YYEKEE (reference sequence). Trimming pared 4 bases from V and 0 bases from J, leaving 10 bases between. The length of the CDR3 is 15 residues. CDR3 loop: CASSPGHPNTGELFF. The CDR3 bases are TGTGCCAGCAGCCCCGGACACCCGAACACCGGGGAGCTGTTTTTT.

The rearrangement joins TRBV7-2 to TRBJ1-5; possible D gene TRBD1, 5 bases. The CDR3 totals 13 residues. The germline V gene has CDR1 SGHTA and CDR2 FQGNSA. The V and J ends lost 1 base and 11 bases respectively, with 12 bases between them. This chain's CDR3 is CASSLGGFTAQHF. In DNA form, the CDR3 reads TGTGCCAGCAGCTTAGGGGGGTTTACGGCCCAGCATTTT.

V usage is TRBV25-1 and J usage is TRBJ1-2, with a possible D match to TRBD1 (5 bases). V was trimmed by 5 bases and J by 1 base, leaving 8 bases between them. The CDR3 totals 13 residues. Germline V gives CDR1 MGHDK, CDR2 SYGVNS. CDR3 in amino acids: CASSMGGNYGYTF. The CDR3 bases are TGTGCCAGCAGTATGGGGGGTAACTATGGCTACACCTTC.

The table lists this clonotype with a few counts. Here the CDR3 reads CASSYLRGINEQFF. CDR3 sequence (DNA): TGTGCCAGCAGTTACTTGAGGGGAATCAATGAGCAGTTCTTC. The V call is TRBV6-2 or TRBV6-3, the J call TRBJ2-1; tentatively, D is TRBD1 or TRBD2 (5 bases each). The germline gives CDR1 MNHEY, CDR2 SVGEGT. The V gene lost 1 base and the J gene lost 6 bases, with 10 bases spanning the gap. The CDR3 spans 14 residues.

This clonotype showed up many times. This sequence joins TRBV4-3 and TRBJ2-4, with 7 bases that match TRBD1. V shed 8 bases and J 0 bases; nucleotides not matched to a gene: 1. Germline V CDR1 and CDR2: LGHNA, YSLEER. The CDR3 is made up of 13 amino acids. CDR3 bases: TGCGCCAGCGGGGACAGAGCCAAAAACATTCAGTACTTC. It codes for CASGDRAKNIQYF.

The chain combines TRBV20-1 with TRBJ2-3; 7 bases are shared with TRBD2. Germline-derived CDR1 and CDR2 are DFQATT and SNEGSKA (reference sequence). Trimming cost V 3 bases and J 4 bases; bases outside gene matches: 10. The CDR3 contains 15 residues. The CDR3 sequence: CSASARGVEPDTQYF. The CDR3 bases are TGCAGTGCTAGTGCCCGGGGGGTAGAGCCAGATACGCAGTATTTT.

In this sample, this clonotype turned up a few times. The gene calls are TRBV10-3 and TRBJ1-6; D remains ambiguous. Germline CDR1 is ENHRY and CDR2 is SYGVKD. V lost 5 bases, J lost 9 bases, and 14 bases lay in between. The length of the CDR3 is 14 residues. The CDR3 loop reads CAISPRTGGSPLHF. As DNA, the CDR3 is TGTGCCATCAGTCCCCGGACTGGAGGTTCACCCCTCCACTTT.

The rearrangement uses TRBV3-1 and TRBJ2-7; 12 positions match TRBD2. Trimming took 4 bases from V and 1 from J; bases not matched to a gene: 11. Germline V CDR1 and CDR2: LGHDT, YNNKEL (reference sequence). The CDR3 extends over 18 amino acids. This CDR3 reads CASSRPYHTSGGSYEQYF. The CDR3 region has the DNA TGTGCCAGCAGCCGACCCTACCATACTAGCGGGGGGTCCTACGAGCAGTACTTC.

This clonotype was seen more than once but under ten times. In DNA, the CDR3 is TGCAGTGCAAGCTCAGGGTATAGGGGGAGCACAGATACGCAGTATTTT. Translated: CSASSGYRGSTDTQYF. The chain carries TRBV20-1 and TRBJ2-3, with TRBD1 as a possible D gene (6 bases). Germline V gene data show CDR1 as DFQATT and CDR2 as SNEGSKA (reference sequence). Trimming stripped 6 bases from V and 0 bases from J, with 19 bases between. CDR3 length: 16 amino acids.

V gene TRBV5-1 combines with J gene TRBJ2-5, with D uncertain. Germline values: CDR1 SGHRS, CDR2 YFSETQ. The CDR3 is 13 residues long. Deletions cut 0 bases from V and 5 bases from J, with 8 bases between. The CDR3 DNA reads TGCGCCAGCAGCTTGGCGGCCGTGGAGACCCAGTACTTC. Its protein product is CASSLAAVETQYF. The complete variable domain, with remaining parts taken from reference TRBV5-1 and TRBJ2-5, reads KAGVTQTPRYLIKTRGQQVTLSCSPISGHRSVSWYQQTPGQGLQFLFEYFSETQRNKGNFPGRFSGRQFSNSRSEMNVSTLELGDSALYLCASSLAAVETQYFGPGTRLLVL.

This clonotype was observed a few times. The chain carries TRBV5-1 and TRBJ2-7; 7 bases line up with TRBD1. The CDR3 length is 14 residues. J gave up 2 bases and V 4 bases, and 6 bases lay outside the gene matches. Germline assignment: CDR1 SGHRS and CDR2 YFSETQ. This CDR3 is CASSRDSGPYEQYF. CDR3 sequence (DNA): TGCGCCAGCAGCCGGGACAGCGGACCCTACGAGCAGTACTTC.

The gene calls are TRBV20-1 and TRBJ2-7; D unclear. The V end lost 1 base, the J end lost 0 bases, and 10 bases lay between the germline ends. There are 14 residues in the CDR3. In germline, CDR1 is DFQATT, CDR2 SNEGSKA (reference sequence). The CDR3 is CSARVLRYSYEQYF. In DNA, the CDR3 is TGCAGTGCTAGAGTCCTCAGATACTCCTACGAGCAGTACTTC.